These 15 T cell receptor beta chains share one sample of origin, sequenced in a study of blood T cell repertoires in COVID-19. Generated by immunoSEQ multiplex PCR, the TCRdb table keeps only in-frame clones and is missing some. The table records approximately 380,000 clones, 88% of them present only once. Sequencing was carried out using PBMCs or T cells enriched from blood (not recorded which). The origin of the receptors is a woman in her late teens or twenties who had recovered from COVID-19.

The V call is TRBV2, the J call TRBJ1-5, with 9 bases aligning to TRBD1. CDR1 SNHLY and CDR2 FYNNEI come from the germline V gene. The CDR3 sequence is 15 residues long. V shed 4 bases and J 3 bases; nucleotides not matched to a gene: 4. The CDR3 DNA reads TGTGCCAGCAGTGGCGGGACAGGGAACAATCAGCCCCAGCATTTT. Translating it yields CASSGGTGNNQPQHF.

The rearrangement links TRBV30 to TRBJ2-7; tentatively, D is TRBD2 (5 bases). V shed 5 bases and J shed 0 bases, with 8 bases lying between them. This CDR3 has 12 amino acids. CDR1 and CDR2 from the germline V gene are GTSNPN and SVGIG (reference sequence). The CDR3 coding sequence is TGTGCCTGGGGCGACTACTCCTACGAGCAGTACTTC. It encodes CAWGDYSYEQYF.

This clone was found once. The chain links TRBV28 to TRBJ2-3; 10 bases align to TRBD2. CDR3 size: 16 residues. Germline trimming cut 6 bases from V and 0 bases from J; bases unmatched to any gene: 6. The germline CDR1 and CDR2 sequences are MDHEN and SYDVKM. CDR3 protein: CASSRTSGLSTDTQYF. CDR3 nucleotides: TGTGCCAGCAGCAGGACTAGCGGTCTCAGCACAGATACGCAGTATTTT.

This chain uses TRBV11-2 with TRBJ2-1; 14 positions agree with TRBD2. CDR1 is SGHAT and CDR2 is FQNNGV in the germline V gene. V dropped 5 bases and J dropped 7; count of bases not matched to a gene: 10. CDR3 length: 17 residues. This CDR3 reads CASSLLTSGGGWNEQFF. CDR3 DNA: TGTGCCAGCAGCCTGCTGACTAGCGGGGGGGGTTGGAATGAGCAGTTCTTC.

This chain joins TRBV28 and TRBJ2-5; possibly TRBD1 for D (7 bases). CDR3 length: 15 amino acids. Germline V gene lookup returns CDR1 MDHEN and CDR2 SYDVKM. V was clipped by 6 bases and J by 1 base, with 15 bases between them. CDR3 sequence reads: CASSPAGQSQETQYF. CDR3 sequence (DNA): TGTGCCAGCAGCCCTGCGGGACAGAGCCAAGAGACCCAGTACTTC.

The genes are TRBV2 and TRBJ2-3; 9 bases match TRBD2. The V gene end was trimmed by 7 bases and the J gene end by 5 bases; junction bases not matched to a gene: 10. The CDR3 is 15 amino acids. Germline loops: CDR1 SNHLY, CDR2 FYNNEI. The CDR3 region has the DNA TGTGCCAGCAATAATCCTAGCGGGGTCAAAGATACGCAGTATTTT. It is translated as CASNNPSGVKDTQYF.

The rearrangement joins TRBV19 to TRBJ1-5, with TRBD1 matching over 9 bases. The CDR3 length is 17 residues. The ends lost 3 bases at V and 7 bases at J; junction bases unmatched: 13. Germline CDR1 reads LNHDA; CDR2 reads SQIVND (reference sequence). The CDR3 DNA is TGTGCCAGTAGTATCAAACAGTTGCGACAGGGGGGACAGCCCCAGCATTTT. Its protein product is CASSIKQLRQGGQPQHF.

V gene TRBV7-2 combines with J gene TRBJ2-7; 8 positions match TRBD2. Germline V gene sequence: CDR1 SGHTA, CDR2 FQGNSA. V shed 4 bases, J shed 10 bases, and the junction held 9 bases outside the gene matches. The CDR3 length is 13 residues. Here the CDR3 reads CASSSFGGEPQYF. In nucleotides, the CDR3 is TGTGCCAGCAGCTCCTTCGGGGGGGAACCCCAGTACTTC.

The table lists this clone with a few counts. The chain is built from TRBV5-4 and TRBJ1-2; possibly TRBD1 for D (6 bases). CDR1 is SGHNT and CDR2 is YYREEE in the germline V gene (reference sequence). Trimming removed 4 bases at V and 4 bases at J, with 11 bases between. CDR3 size: 13 residues. In DNA, the CDR3 is TGTGCCAGCAGCGTAACAGGGCTCTATGGCTACACCTTC. This translates into CASSVTGLYGYTF. The full variable domain, rest sourced from reference TRBV5-4 and TRBJ1-2, is ETGVTQSPTHLIKTRGQQVTLRCSSQSGHNTVSWYQQALGQGPQFIFQYYREEENGRGNFPPRFSGLQFPNYSSELNVNALELDDSALYLCASSVTGLYGYTFGSGTRLTVV.

This clone has only one observation. V is TRBV15 and J is TRBJ1-1; D is ambiguous. CDR3 length equals 15 residues. Germline-derived CDR1 and CDR2 are LNHNV and YYDKDF (reference sequence). The ends were cut back, 1 base at V and 1 base at J, with 10 bases in the middle. DNA for the CDR3: TGTGCCACCAGCAGAGTGTTGAACAGGAACACTGAAGCTTTCTTT. Translating gives CATSRVLNRNTEAFF.

The chain has TRBV11-2 and TRBJ2-4; 10 bases map to TRBD2. V lost 4 bases and J lost 4; bases outside the gene matches: 16. CDR3 length: 19 amino acids. Germline V CDR1 and CDR2: SGHAT, FQNNGV. The DNA for the CDR3 is TGTGCCAGCAGCTCAATTGCTGAGGTAGCGGGGGGTAAGAAAAACATTCAGTACTTC. Its protein is CASSSIAEVAGGKKNIQYF.

This chain connects TRBV10-1 to TRBJ1-1; 7 nucleotides match TRBD1. The germline CDR1 and CDR2 sequences are WNHNN and SYGVQD (reference sequence). The trim removed 8 bases at V and 2 bases at J, leaving 2 bases unmatched. The CDR3 runs to 12 residues. The CDR3 sequence: CASRDSNTEAFF. CDR3 nucleotide sequence: TGCGCCAGCCGGGACAGCAACACTGAAGCTTTCTTT.

This clone came up a few times. V usage is TRBV5-1 and J usage is TRBJ2-3, with unresolved D. The CDR3 sequence is 14 residues long. Germline CDR1 reads SGHRS; CDR2 reads YFSETQ. With 1 base removed from V and 3 bases from J, the gap between germline ends came to 9 bases. CDR3 amino acids: CASSLQDRTDTQYF. The CDR3 nucleotides read TGCGCCAGCAGCTTGCAGGATAGGACAGATACGCAGTATTTT.

This clone was recorded only once. The V call is TRBV7-3, the J call TRBJ1-1; D not resolved. The ends were cut back, 5 bases at V and 8 bases at J, with 18 bases in the middle. The germline gives CDR1 SGHTA, CDR2 FQGTGA. The CDR3 runs to 14 residues. CDR3 sequence reads: CASSPGAGTGEAFF. The CDR3 DNA reads as TGTGCCAGCAGCCCGGGAGCCGGAACCGGCGAAGCTTTCTTT.

The chain uses TRBV5-1 and TRBJ2-7; 9 bases fit TRBD1. The length of the CDR3 is 14 residues. Germline CDR1 reads SGHRS; CDR2 reads YFSETQ. V shed 6 bases, J shed 3 bases, and the junction held 7 bases outside the gene matches. CDR3 protein: CASTRDRAFYEQYF. The CDR3 DNA is TGCGCCAGCACGCGGGACAGGGCCTTCTACGAGCAGTACTTC.